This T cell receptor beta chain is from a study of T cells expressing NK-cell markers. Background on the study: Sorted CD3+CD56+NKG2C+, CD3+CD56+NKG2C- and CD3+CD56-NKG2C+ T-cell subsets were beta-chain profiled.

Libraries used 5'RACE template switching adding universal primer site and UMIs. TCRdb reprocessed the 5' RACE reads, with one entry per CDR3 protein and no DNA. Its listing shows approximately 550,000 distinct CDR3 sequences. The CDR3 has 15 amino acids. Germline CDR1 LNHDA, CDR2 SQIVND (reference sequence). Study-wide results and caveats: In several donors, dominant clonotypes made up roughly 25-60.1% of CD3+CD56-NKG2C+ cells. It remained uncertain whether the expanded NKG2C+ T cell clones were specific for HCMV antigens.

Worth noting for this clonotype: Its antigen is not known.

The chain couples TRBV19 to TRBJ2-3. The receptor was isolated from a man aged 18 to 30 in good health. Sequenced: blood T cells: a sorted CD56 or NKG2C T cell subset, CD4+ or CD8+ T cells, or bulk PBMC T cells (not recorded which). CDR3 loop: CASSIDQSFGNTQYF.